Below, 10 T cell receptor beta chains from the same sample are listed, as sequenced in a study of blood T cells in healthy people across ages. Primed by a sample-barcoded 5' primer and a J-beta primer mix, a second PCR proceeded for roughly 6 to 12 cycles. TCRdb reprocessed the 5' RACE reads with MiXCR, giving one entry per CDR3 protein. The sample contains about 800,000 distinct CDR3 sequences, just under 25% of which appear only once. This sample was shared with a second study, whose subject was T cells of mothers and their children.

The material sequenced was blood. These receptors came from a boy younger than 18 in good health.

The rearrangement uses TRBV5-1 and TRBJ1-2; D remains unclear. CDR3 length: 13 amino acids. V was cut by 0 bases and J by 4 bases, with 7 bases left in between. Germline V gene sequence: CDR1 SGHRS, CDR2 YFSETQ. The CDR3 here is CASSLEAGYGYTF. DNA for the CDR3: TGCGCCAGCAGCTTGGAGGCAGGCTATGGCTACACCTTC.

The sample holds a few counts of this clonotype. The gene calls are TRBV5-5 and TRBJ2-5; possibly TRBD1 for D (6 bases). The better agreement between TRBJ2-7 and the DNA end casts doubt on the J call. Germline V gene sequence: CDR1 SGHKS, CDR2 YYEKEE (reference sequence). This CDR3 spans 14 amino acids. CDR3 region: CASNMRTVTYEQYF. The CDR3 DNA reads TGTGCCAGCAACATGAGGACAGTTACCTACGAGCAGTACTTC.

This clonotype occurred a few times. The V gene is TRBV29-1, the J gene TRBJ2-1; D not resolved. The V end lost 6 bases, the J end lost 4 bases, and 7 bases lay between the germline ends. The CDR3 has 11 amino acids. Germline CDR1 SQVTM, CDR2 ANQGSEA. The CDR3 coding sequence is TGCAGCGTGCTGAATTACAATGAGCAGTTCTTC. Its protein product is CSVLNYNEQFF.

A word on this clonotype: Likely a read error: the CDR3 ends without its conserved phenylalanine or tryptophan. The chain joins TRBV5-5 to TRBJ1-1; maybe TRBD1 (5 bases). From germline, CDR1 is SGHKS and CDR2 YYEKEE (reference sequence). This CDR3 comprises 14 residues. V lost 6 bases and J lost 0, with 12 bases in between. For the CDR3, the DNA is TGTGCCAGCACCCAGACAGACATGAACACTGAAGCTTTCCTT. Translating it yields CASTQTDMNTEAFL.

This clonotype was seen more than once but under ten times. The chain couples TRBV28 to TRBJ1-1, with D possibly matching TRBD1 (5 bases). There are 16 residues in the CDR3. The V gene's germline CDR1 is MDHEN and CDR2 SYDVKM. Trimming left V 4 bases short and J 7 bases short, with 22 bases between. This chain's CDR3 is CASSSITRQIHLEAFF. CDR3 in DNA: TGTGCCAGCAGTTCTATAACCCGACAGATCCACCTTGAAGCTTTCTTT.

The table lists this clonotype with a few counts. This chain connects TRBV10-3 to TRBJ1-2; D uncertain. The V end was cut by 7 bases, the J end by 4 bases, with 13 bases between. This CDR3 has 13 amino acids. CDR1 and CDR2 (germline): ENHRY, SYGVKD. The chain's CDR3 is CAITRSGIYGYTF. The CDR3 DNA follows: TGTGCCATCACCCGATCCGGGATCTATGGCTACACCTTC.

This chain links TRBV7-9 with TRBJ1-2; no firm D call. Germline CDR1 SEHNR, CDR2 FQNEAQ (reference sequence). Trimming pared 1 base from V and 0 bases from J, leaving 9 bases between. This CDR3 region has 15 residues. CDR3 bases: TGTGCCAGCAGCTTAGATTCCTTAGCTAACTATGGCTACACCTTC. This codes for CASSLDSLANYGYTF. The full variable domain, rest sourced from reference TRBV7-9 and TRBJ1-2, is DTGVSQNPRHKITKRGQNVTFRCDPISEHNRLYWYRQTLGQGPEFLTYFQNEAQLEKSRLLSDRFSAERPKGSFSTLEIQRTEQGDSAMYLCASSLDSLANYGYTFGSGTRLTVV.

There are a few counts of this clonotype. The chain couples TRBV10-3 to TRBJ2-5; 9 nucleotides line up with TRBD1. V was pared by 6 bases and J by 1 base, with 6 bases of the junction left unmatched. Germline CDR1 ENHRY, CDR2 SYGVKD. CDR3 length: 15 amino acids. CDR3 bases: TGTGCCATCAGCCGGACAGGGGAGGGCCAAGAGACCCAGTACTTC. It encodes CAISRTGEGQETQYF.

This chain connects TRBV4-2 to TRBJ1-6; D gene uncertain. Germline V gene sequence: CDR1 LGHNA, CDR2 YNFKEQ. V was cut by 1 base and J by 8 bases, with 6 bases left in between. This CDR3 region has 13 residues. The CDR3 loop reads CASSQVDYSPLHF. Written as DNA, the CDR3 is TGTGCCAGCAGCCAAGTCGACTATTCACCCCTCCACTTT.

This chain links TRBV20-1 with TRBJ2-7; no clear D. Trimming removed 0 bases from V and 6 bases from J, with 18 bases in between. There are 15 residues in the CDR3. Germline V gene lookup returns CDR1 DFQATT and CDR2 SNEGSKA (reference sequence). CDR3 in DNA: TGCAGTGCTAGAGATTTCGCGGTCCCTTCGAGCGAGCAGTACTTC. Protein: CSARDFAVPSSEQYF.